This is a list of T cell receptor beta chains from one sample in a study of blood T cell repertoires in COVID-19. Sequencing was performed with immunoSEQ multiplex PCR; in TCRdb, only in-frame clones are kept and a portion is missing. The sample holds about 170,000 clones, 83% seen once. The specimen was peripheral blood. The receptors come from a woman in her 70s who had recovered from COVID-19. CDR3s include the opening cysteine and the closing phenylalanine or tryptophan. Each record gives: V gene, D gene, J gene, clone size, CDR3 DNA, CDR3 protein. A D gene is named only where the DNA matches it firmly. Clone size, where shown, is once, few, many, or a class for clones that have expanded.

TRBV11-2	NA	TRBJ2-5	NA	TGTGCCAGCAGCTTAGGGGGGGTGCGGGAGACCCAGTACTTC	CASSLGGVRETQYF
TRBV7-8	TRBD1	TRBJ2-7	NA	TGTGCCAGCAGCCGACGCCTTAGGGGGCCCTACGAGCAGTACTTC	CASSRRLRGPYEQYF
TRBV7-6	NA	TRBJ2-7	once	TGTGCCAGCAGCCCCCAGAGAGGCGAGCAGTACTTC	CASSPQRGEQYF
TRBV7-9	NA	TRBJ1-6	NA	TGTGCCAGCACCCCGGGGGGGGATTTGCGGCCCCTCCACTTT	CASTPGGDLRPLHF
TRBV9	NA	TRBJ1-5	NA	TGTGCCAGCAGCGACGTGGGGAGATCTCAGCCCCAGCATTTT	CASSDVGRSQPQHF
TRBV2	NA	TRBJ2-5	NA	TGTGCCAGCACCGAGAGTGGAGAGACCCAGTACTTC	CASTESGETQYF
TRBV5-6	NA	TRBJ1-2	NA	TGTGCCAGCAGCTTGGGATGGAGAGACTATGGCTACACCTTC	CASSLGWRDYGYTF
TRBV5-1	NA	TRBJ1-1	NA	TGCGCCAGCACGGGGTTGCCGGGAAACACTGAAGCTTTCTTT	CASTGLPGNTEAFF
TRBV19	TRBD2	TRBJ2-6	NA	TGTGCCAGTAGGGGAGGGCCAGGGGCCAACGTCCTGACTTTC	CASRGGPGANVLTF
TRBV7-9	NA	TRBJ1-2	few	TGTGCCAGCAGCCTTCTCATGGACAATGGCTACACCTTC	CASSLLMDNGYTF
TRBV4-2	NA	TRBJ2-1	NA	TGTGCCAGCAGCCAAGATTTGGGGGGAGAGGGTCCTTTAGGCTATGAGCAGTTCTTC	CASSQDLGGEGPLGYEQFF
TRBV6-5	NA	TRBJ1-3	few	TGTGCCAGCAGCTATGGGGCGGTGGGGGGAAACACCATATATTTT	CASSYGAVGGNTIYF
TRBV30	NA	TRBJ2-7	NA	TGTGCCTGGAGTGTACTGGGCCACGAGCAGTACTTC	CAWSVLGHEQYF
TRBV24-1	NA	TRBJ1-2	once	TGTGCCACCAGTGAGGGGGGGGACTATGGCTACACCTTC	CATSEGGDYGYTF
TRBV30	TRBD1	TRBJ1-1	NA	TGTGCCTGGAGTGTAAGGGACAGGGACGTCACTGAAGCTTTCTTT	CAWSVRDRDVTEAFF
TRBV28	NA	TRBJ2-2	NA	TGTGCCAGCAGTTTGGGGCCAGGGGAGCTGTTTTTT	CASSLGPGELFF
TRBV5-4	TRBD1	TRBJ1-2	once	TGTGCCAGCAGCTACCGGACAGGGGGGGGCTATGGCTACACCTTC	CASSYRTGGGYGYTF
TRBV6-4	TRBD1	TRBJ1-6	NA	TGTGCCAGCAGTAAGAAACGGGGGACAGGGCCTAATTCACCCCTCCACTTT	CASSKKRGTGPNSPLHF
TRBV6-2/TRBV6-3	NA	TRBJ2-7	once	TGTGCCAGCAGCTGGTCGGGGGAGCAGTACTTC	CASSWSGEQYF
TRBV7-2	TRBD1	TRBJ2-7	NA	TGTGCCAGCAGCCGCCGGACAGGGGCGGACGAGCAGTACTTC	CASSRRTGADEQYF
TRBV28	TRBD1	TRBJ1-3	NA	TGTGCCAGCAGTAATCACAGGGGGCCCGCTGGAAACACCATATATTTT	CASSNHRGPAGNTIYF
TRBV10-3	NA	TRBJ2-5	once	TGTGCCACCGTAGCTACCCAGGGGGAGACCCAGTACTTC	CATVATQGETQYF
TRBV3-1/TRBV3-2	TRBD2	TRBJ2-3	NA	TGTGCCAGCCAGGGACTAGCGGGGGATACGCAGTATTTT	CASQGLAGDTQYF
TRBV12-3/TRBV12-4	NA	TRBJ2-4	NA	TGTGCCAGCAGTCCTAGGGGGAACATTCAGTACTTC	CASSPRGNIQYF
TRBV9	NA	TRBJ1-1	NA	TGTGCCAGCAGCGTAGGGGTCAGGGACACTGAAGCTTTCTTT	CASSVGVRDTEAFF
TRBV20-1	TRBD1	TRBJ2-5	NA	TGCAGTGCTAGTACCGACAGGGACCAAGAGACCCAGTACTTC	CSASTDRDQETQYF
TRBV19	NA	TRBJ2-3	once	TGTGCCAGCACCCGGACTGGGGGGTGGTATTTT	CASTRTGGWYF
TRBV19	NA	TRBJ1-1	NA	TGTGCCAGTAGGTCGGCAGGCGGGAAAGCTTTCTTT	CASRSAGGKAFF
TRBV18	NA	TRBJ1-4	NA	TGTGCCAGCTCCCCGGCGGGAGGGGCGTATGGTAAAAAACTGTTTTTT	CASSPAGGAYGKKLFF
TRBV4-2	TRBD1	TRBJ2-2	NA	TGTGCCAGCAGCCAAGGAAAGGGGACAGGGGGCACCGGGGAGCTGTTTTTT	CASSQGKGTGGTGELFF
TRBV5-4	NA	TRBJ2-7	few	TGTGCCAGCAGCTCGGCGGACAGCTTATCCTACGAGCAGTACTTC	CASSSADSLSYEQYF
TRBV4-2	NA	TRBJ2-7	NA	TGTGCCAGCAGCCAAGATGGAGGTACCGCCGAGCAGTACTTC	CASSQDGGTAEQYF
TRBV28	NA	TRBJ1-2	NA	TGTGCCAGCAGTTTACCCCTTATTGGGAGGGGCACCTTC	CASSLPLIGRGTF
TRBV5-1	NA	TRBJ1-3	NA	TGCGCCAGCAGCCCAGACGGGAGCTCTGGAAACACCATATATTTT	CASSPDGSSGNTIYF
TRBV10-2	NA	TRBJ1-2	NA	TGCGCCAGCAGTCGCCCCGGGGGGGCCCGAGTATCCACCTATGGCTACACCTTC	CASSRPGGARVSTYGYTF
TRBV6-6	TRBD1	TRBJ2-3	NA	TGTGCCAGCAGGGGCCCGGGACAGGGTACAGATACGCAGTATTTT	CASRGPGQGTDTQYF
TRBV4-2	NA	TRBJ1-2	NA	TGTGCCAGCAGCCAAGGGCAGGGTGGTGGCTACACCTTC	CASSQGQGGGYTF
TRBV18	TRBD2	TRBJ2-1	NA	TGTGCCAGCTCACCCCGACTAGCGGGAACAGTCTTC	CASSPRLAGTVF
TRBV6-5	TRBD2	TRBJ2-1	NA	TGTGCCAGCAGCGGGGGGACTAGTCTCAATGAGCAGTTCTTC	CASSGGTSLNEQFF
TRBV5-1	NA	TRBJ1-4	NA	TGCGCCAGCAGCAGTTCCCTTCAGGGTGGGAATGAAAAACTGTTTTTT	CASSSSLQGGNEKLFF
TRBV4-2	NA	TRBJ2-7	NA	TGTGCCAGCAGCCAGCCCCCGGGGCTAGCGAGCTACGAGCAGTACTTC	CASSQPPGLASYEQYF
TRBV12-3/TRBV12-4	NA	TRBJ1-2	many	TGTGCCAGCAGTCTCCAACCGAGCTATGGCTACACCTTC	CASSLQPSYGYTF
TRBV21-1	NA	TRBJ1-6	NA	TGTGCCAGCAGCAAAGTAAGGGGCAGCTTAAGTAATTCACCCCTCCACTTT	CASSKVRGSLSNSPLHF
TRBV9	TRBD1	TRBJ1-1	NA	TGTGCCAGCAGCGTAGGTAGGCAGGGGGGAAACACTGAAGCTTTCTTT	CASSVGRQGGNTEAFF
TRBV3-1/TRBV3-2	TRBD2	TRBJ2-2	NA	TGTGCCAGCAGCCAAATAGCGGGACTCAACACCGGGGAGCTGTTTTTT	CASSQIAGLNTGELFF
TRBV10-1	NA	TRBJ1-4	few	TGCGCCAGCAGCCGGGACATTTCGTCGGAAAAACTGTTTTTT	CASSRDISSEKLFF
TRBV28	NA	TRBJ1-2	NA	TGTGCCAGCAACGGTGGCGGTCCCAACTATGGCTACACCTTC	CASNGGGPNYGYTF
TRBV30	NA	TRBJ1-2	NA	TGTGCCTGGAGCCGCGGGGGTGGGAGCTATGGCTACACCTTC	CAWSRGGGSYGYTF
TRBV11-3	NA	TRBJ2-3	NA	TGTGCCAGCAGCGTGTTGGGCCCCCCGTTGGCATATACGCAGTATTTT	CASSVLGPPLAYTQYF
TRBV25-1	TRBD1	TRBJ1-2	NA	TGTGCCAGCAGTGAATGGGACAGGTCCCCCTATGGCTACACCTTC	CASSEWDRSPYGYTF
TRBV5-4	NA	TRBJ2-2	once	TGTGCCAGCAGCCGGGGCGGGGACCCCACCGGGGAGCTGTTTTTT	CASSRGGDPTGELFF
TRBV3-1/TRBV3-2	NA	TRBJ2-2	NA	TGTGCCAGCAGCACCCGCGGGGCCGGGGAGCTGTTTTTT	CASSTRGAGELFF
TRBV5-8	TRBD1	TRBJ1-2	NA	TGTGCCAGCAGCCTAGGGACAGGGTCCTATGGCTACACCTTC	CASSLGTGSYGYTF
TRBV10-3	NA	TRBJ1-1	once	TGTGCCATCAGTGAGTCCAAAGGGCCGCAGCGGGAAGCTTTCTTT	CAISESKGPQREAFF
TRBV2	TRBD2	TRBJ2-1	NA	TGTGCCAGCACCGGACTAGCGGGTATCTACAATGAGCAGTTCTTC	CASTGLAGIYNEQFF
TRBV23-1	NA	TRBJ2-7	NA	TGCGCCAGCAGTCCGAGCTCCTACGAGCAGTACTTC	CASSPSSYEQYF
TRBV2	NA	TRBJ2-5	NA	TGTGCCAGCAGTGGCCTATGGGAGACCCAGTACTTC	CASSGLWETQYF
TRBV6-1	TRBD1	TRBJ2-2	NA	TGTGCCAGCAGTGAGGGGACAGGACACACCGGGGAGCTGTTTTTT	CASSEGTGHTGELFF
TRBV30	NA	TRBJ2-7	NA	TGTGCCTGGACCACTGGGGGCGGAATACCGTACGAGCAGTACTTC	CAWTTGGGIPYEQYF
TRBV7-3	NA	TRBJ2-1	NA	TGTGCCAGCAGCTCCGGGTGGGGCGACTACAATGAGCAGTTCTTC	CASSSGWGDYNEQFF